The rows below give T cell receptor beta chains drawn from one sample of a study of control samples from healthy donors and cancer patients. Profiling relied on immunoSEQ multiplex PCR, and the TCRdb table lists in-frame clones only, not all of them. The table lists about 49,000 clones, approximately 86% of them singletons, with over 2.5% in the top ten. Sequencing used PBMCs. The receptor source for this set is a woman between 45 and 60 years old with lung cancer. The CDR3 runs from the conserved cysteine through the conserved F or W. Fields, in order: D gene, V gene, J gene, clone size, CDR3 DNA, CDR3 protein. A D gene is named only where the DNA matches it firmly. For some rows the clone size is stated as once, few or many, or as a class when expanded; others skip it.

D gene: TRBD2
V gene: TRBV18
J gene: TRBJ2-1
clone size: .
CDR3 DNA: TGTGCCAGCTCACCACCGGGAACTAGCGGGGGGCTCAATGAGCAGTTCTTC
CDR3 protein: CASSPPGTSGGLNEQFF

D gene: .
V gene: TRBV19
J gene: TRBJ1-1
clone size: .
CDR3 DNA: TGTGCCAGTATGGCAGGGGCTACTGAAGCTTTCTTT
CDR3 protein: CASMAGATEAFF

D gene: .
V gene: TRBV18
J gene: TRBJ1-1
clone size: .
CDR3 DNA: TGTGCCAGCTCACCACTTGCGGCGGCGGGGGCTGAAGCTTTCTTT
CDR3 protein: CASSPLAAAGAEAFF

D gene: TRBD1
V gene: TRBV6-2/TRBV6-3
J gene: TRBJ2-7
clone size: few
CDR3 DNA: TGTGCCAGCAGTTACAGGGTCGGGACAGGGTCCTACGAGCAGTACTTC
CDR3 protein: CASSYRVGTGSYEQYF

D gene: TRBD1
V gene: TRBV30
J gene: TRBJ1-3
clone size: few
CDR3 DNA: TGTGCCTGGAGCCGGGACAGAGGAAACACCATATATTTT
CDR3 protein: CAWSRDRGNTIYF

D gene: .
V gene: TRBV7-9
J gene: TRBJ2-1
clone size: .
CDR3 DNA: TGTGCCAGCAGCTCAGGAGTCGGCTACAATGAGCAGTTCTTC
CDR3 protein: CASSSGVGYNEQFF

D gene: TRBD1
V gene: TRBV10-3
J gene: TRBJ1-5
clone size: .
CDR3 DNA: TGTGCCATCAGGGCAGGACAGGGAAGCAATCAGCCCCAGCATTTT
CDR3 protein: CAIRAGQGSNQPQHF

D gene: .
V gene: TRBV16
J gene: TRBJ2-3
clone size: few
CDR3 DNA: TGTGCCAGCAGCCAAACAACGTACAGGGACGTAACAGATACGCAGTATTTT
CDR3 protein: CASSQTTYRDVTDTQYF

D gene: TRBD2
V gene: TRBV7-2
J gene: TRBJ2-1
clone size: few
CDR3 DNA: TGTGCCAGCAGCCCGTGGACTAGCTATGAGCAGTTCTTC
CDR3 protein: CASSPWTSYEQFF

D gene: .
V gene: TRBV9
J gene: TRBJ2-1
clone size: .
CDR3 DNA: TGTGCCAGCAGCGTAGAGGGGGGAGAGAGCTCCTACAATGAGCAGTTCTTC
CDR3 protein: CASSVEGGESSYNEQFF

D gene: TRBD2
V gene: TRBV3-1/TRBV3-2
J gene: TRBJ2-5
clone size: once
CDR3 DNA: TGTGCCAGCAGCCAAGATCGTCTAGCGGGGGGGCCCCTCCACTTC
CDR3 protein: CASSQDRLAGGPLHF

D gene: .
V gene: TRBV21-1
J gene: TRBJ2-6
clone size: .
CDR3 DNA: TGTGCCAGCAGCAAAGACCAGCCCTCTGGGGCCAACGTCCTGACTTTC
CDR3 protein: CASSKDQPSGANVLTF

D gene: .
V gene: TRBV4-2
J gene: TRBJ1-1
clone size: .
CDR3 DNA: TGTGCCAGCAGCCAAGATGCATTCCTCAACACTGAAGCTTTCTTT
CDR3 protein: CASSQDAFLNTEAFF

D gene: .
V gene: TRBV6-5
J gene: TRBJ1-4
clone size: .
CDR3 DNA: TGTGCCAGCAGGGGGTTTATGGCTACTAATGAAAAACTGTTTTTT
CDR3 protein: CASRGFMATNEKLFF

D gene: TRBD1
V gene: TRBV19
J gene: TRBJ2-7
clone size: .
CDR3 DNA: TGTGCCAGTAGTAGACCGGGACAGCTCTACGAGCAGTACTTC
CDR3 protein: CASSRPGQLYEQYF

D gene: .
V gene: TRBV12-3/TRBV12-4
J gene: TRBJ2-5
clone size: once
CDR3 DNA: TGTGCCAGCAGTTCGCACAGACAAGAGACCCAGTACTTC
CDR3 protein: CASSSHRQETQYF

D gene: .
V gene: TRBV6-2/TRBV6-3
J gene: TRBJ1-1
clone size: .
CDR3 DNA: TGTGCCAGCAGTCTAGACGGGAACACTGAAGCTTTCTTT
CDR3 protein: CASSLDGNTEAFF

D gene: .
V gene: TRBV28
J gene: TRBJ1-1
clone size: once
CDR3 DNA: TGTGCCAGCAAAGCAGCCTACACTGAAGCTTTCTTT
CDR3 protein: CASKAAYTEAFF

D gene: TRBD2
V gene: TRBV7-6
J gene: TRBJ2-7
clone size: few
CDR3 DNA: TGTGCCAGCAGCTTACAAGCGGGGGGAACCTACGAGCAGTACTTC
CDR3 protein: CASSLQAGGTYEQYF

D gene: .
V gene: TRBV6-5
J gene: TRBJ1-5
clone size: .
CDR3 DNA: TGTGCCAGCAGAGCGGGGGTATGGGGCAATCAGCCCCAGCATTTT
CDR3 protein: CASRAGVWGNQPQHF

D gene: TRBD1
V gene: TRBV6-6
J gene: TRBJ2-7
clone size: .
CDR3 DNA: TGTGCCAGCAGCCCATTTCAACAGGGGGCCTACGAGCAGTACTTC
CDR3 protein: CASSPFQQGAYEQYF

D gene: TRBD1
V gene: TRBV7-3
J gene: TRBJ2-1
clone size: .
CDR3 DNA: TGTGCCAGCAGCTCCGGGACAGCCACTTACAATGAGCAGTTCTTC
CDR3 protein: CASSSGTATYNEQFF

D gene: .
V gene: TRBV7-9
J gene: TRBJ1-2
clone size: .
CDR3 DNA: TGTGCCAGCAGCCGGACCCCTGGTAACTATGGCTACACCTTC
CDR3 protein: CASSRTPGNYGYTF

D gene: .
V gene: TRBV4-2
J gene: TRBJ1-4
clone size: .
CDR3 DNA: TGTGCCAGCAGCCAAGAAGGGGGAAGGAGTGAAAAACTGTTTTTT
CDR3 protein: CASSQEGGRSEKLFF

D gene: .
V gene: TRBV30
J gene: TRBJ1-2
clone size: .
CDR3 DNA: TGTGCCTGGACCTCGCGGGCCCCCGAGGGCTATGGCTACACCTTC
CDR3 protein: CAWTSRAPEGYGYTF

D gene: .
V gene: TRBV27
J gene: TRBJ2-5
clone size: .
CDR3 DNA: TGTGCCAGCAGTCAGTACATCCAAGAGACCCAGTACTTC
CDR3 protein: CASSQYIQETQYF

D gene: TRBD1
V gene: TRBV29-1
J gene: TRBJ1-3
clone size: .
CDR3 DNA: TGCAGCGCGACCGGGACAGGGGGTAGAAACACCATATATTTT
CDR3 protein: CSATGTGGRNTIYF

D gene: TRBD2
V gene: TRBV27
J gene: TRBJ2-5
clone size: .
CDR3 DNA: TGTGCCAGCAACCCCTCGGGACTAGCGCCGGAGACCCAGTACTTC
CDR3 protein: CASNPSGLAPETQYF

D gene: .
V gene: TRBV27
J gene: TRBJ1-1
clone size: .
CDR3 DNA: TGTGCCAGCAGTTTTCAGGCAGCCCATGAAGCTTTCTTT
CDR3 protein: CASSFQAAHEAFF

D gene: TRBD1
V gene: TRBV18
J gene: TRBJ1-2
clone size: .
CDR3 DNA: TGTGCCAGCTCACCACTCGGGACAGGGCAGTCTAACTATGGCTACACCTTC
CDR3 protein: CASSPLGTGQSNYGYTF

D gene: .
V gene: TRBV7-2
J gene: TRBJ1-4
clone size: .
CDR3 DNA: TGTGCCAGCAGCTTAGTTCTTGGGACGGATGAAAAACTGTTTTTT
CDR3 protein: CASSLVLGTDEKLFF

D gene: .
V gene: TRBV18
J gene: TRBJ2-2
clone size: .
CDR3 DNA: TGTGCCAGCTCACCACCGGACATCACCGGGGAGCTGTTTTTT
CDR3 protein: CASSPPDITGELFF

D gene: .
V gene: TRBV9
J gene: TRBJ1-6
clone size: .
CDR3 DNA: TGTGCCAGCAGCGTAGCAGGGTCCTGGAGCTCCTATAATTCACCCCTCCACTTT
CDR3 protein: CASSVAGSWSSYNSPLHF

D gene: .
V gene: TRBV2
J gene: TRBJ1-2
clone size: few
CDR3 DNA: TGTGCCAGCAGTCGATCACAGGGAAATGGCTACACCTTC
CDR3 protein: CASSRSQGNGYTF

D gene: .
V gene: TRBV2
J gene: TRBJ1-2
clone size: .
CDR3 DNA: TGTGCAATTCAAAGGCCCGGTGCGGCTAACTATGGCTACACCTTC
CDR3 protein: CAIQRPGAANYGYTF

D gene: TRBD2
V gene: TRBV3-1/TRBV3-2
J gene: TRBJ2-5
clone size: .
CDR3 DNA: TGTGCCAGCAGCCCCGAGGCTAGCGGGGGTGAGACCCAGTACTTC
CDR3 protein: CASSPEASGGETQYF

D gene: .
V gene: TRBV5-4
J gene: TRBJ1-6
clone size: .
CDR3 DNA: TGTGCCAGCAGCGCGGATAGGCAGGAGTTATTACCCCTCCACTTT
CDR3 protein: CASSADRQELLPLHF

D gene: TRBD1
V gene: TRBV28
J gene: TRBJ2-7
clone size: .
CDR3 DNA: TGTGCCAGCCACAGGGGTTACTCCTACGAGCAGTACTTC
CDR3 protein: CASHRGYSYEQYF

D gene: .
V gene: TRBV4-1
J gene: TRBJ1-2
clone size: .
CDR3 DNA: TGCGCCAGCAGCCAAGATAGGCAGGGAGGGACTGGCTACACCTTC
CDR3 protein: CASSQDRQGGTGYTF

D gene: .
V gene: TRBV6-5
J gene: TRBJ1-1
clone size: .
CDR3 DNA: TGTGCCAGCAGTTACTCGACCGGGGGCGACACTGAAGCTTTCTTT
CDR3 protein: CASSYSTGGDTEAFF

D gene: TRBD1
V gene: TRBV19
J gene: TRBJ2-7
clone size: .
CDR3 DNA: TGTGCCAGTAGTCCACGGGACAGGGTTATACTTTCCGAGCAGTACTTC
CDR3 protein: CASSPRDRVILSEQYF

D gene: .
V gene: TRBV7-2
J gene: TRBJ2-3
clone size: .
CDR3 DNA: TGTGCCAGCAGCTTATATATCACAGATACGCAGTATTTT
CDR3 protein: CASSLYITDTQYF

D gene: TRBD1
V gene: TRBV11-2
J gene: TRBJ1-1
clone size: .
CDR3 DNA: TGTGCCAGCAGCACCCGGGACAGGTCACCAAACACTGAAGCTTTCTTT
CDR3 protein: CASSTRDRSPNTEAFF

D gene: .
V gene: TRBV20-1
J gene: TRBJ1-2
clone size: .
CDR3 DNA: TGCAGTGCTAATCATGGCTACACCTTC
CDR3 protein: CSANHGYTF

D gene: .
V gene: TRBV28
J gene: TRBJ2-1
clone size: .
CDR3 DNA: TGTGCCAGCAGCCGGGGCGGATACAATGAGCAGTTCTTC
CDR3 protein: CASSRGGYNEQFF

D gene: TRBD2
V gene: TRBV13
J gene: TRBJ2-7
clone size: .
CDR3 DNA: TGTGCCAGCAGCTGGGGGACTAGCGGGGCGAGCTCCTACGAGCAGTACTTC
CDR3 protein: CASSWGTSGASSYEQYF

D gene: .
V gene: TRBV29-1
J gene: TRBJ2-7
clone size: .
CDR3 DNA: TGCAGCGGGGGGGTCGACTACGAGCAGTACTTC
CDR3 protein: CSGGVDYEQYF

D gene: .
V gene: TRBV20-1
J gene: TRBJ2-5
clone size: once
CDR3 DNA: TGCAGTGCTAGTGCCGGGACCCAGTACTTC
CDR3 protein: CSASAGTQYF

D gene: TRBD1
V gene: TRBV11-2
J gene: TRBJ2-7
clone size: .
CDR3 DNA: TGTGCTAGCAGATTGACAGGGGGACAGAGCTACGAGCAGTACTTC
CDR3 protein: CASRLTGGQSYEQYF

D gene: .
V gene: TRBV7-9
J gene: TRBJ2-7
clone size: .
CDR3 DNA: TGTGCCAGCAGCTTAGTCAGGGACGGCTACGAGCAGTACTTC
CDR3 protein: CASSLVRDGYEQYF

D gene: TRBD1
V gene: TRBV7-9
J gene: TRBJ1-3
clone size: .
CDR3 DNA: TGTGCCAGCAGCTTAGCCCGACAGGGAGGCTTTGGAAACACCATATATTTT
CDR3 protein: CASSLARQGGFGNTIYF

D gene: .
V gene: TRBV9
J gene: TRBJ1-6
clone size: .
CDR3 DNA: TGTGCCAGCAGCAGAGGGAGCCAGGGAGAGTCACCCCTCCACTTT
CDR3 protein: CASSRGSQGESPLHF

D gene: TRBD1
V gene: TRBV7-9
J gene: TRBJ1-2
clone size: .
CDR3 DNA: TGTGCCAGCAGCGCCGGGACAGGGAAGAACTATGGCTACACCTTC
CDR3 protein: CASSAGTGKNYGYTF

D gene: .
V gene: TRBV27
J gene: TRBJ2-3
clone size: few
CDR3 DNA: TGTGCCAGCAGTTCCGTCTTGGGGGCACCTACGCAGTATTTT
CDR3 protein: CASSSVLGAPTQYF

D gene: .
V gene: TRBV19
J gene: TRBJ1-1
clone size: .
CDR3 DNA: TGTGCCACTCAAACGGCCAACACTGAAGCTTTCTTT
CDR3 protein: CATQTANTEAFF

D gene: .
V gene: TRBV14
J gene: TRBJ1-1
clone size: .
CDR3 DNA: TGTGCCAGCAGGGACATCTCTAACACTGAAGCTTTCTTT
CDR3 protein: CASRDISNTEAFF

D gene: .
V gene: TRBV3-1/TRBV3-2
J gene: TRBJ1-5
clone size: .
CDR3 DNA: TGTGCCAGCAGCCTACGGGAGGGGATGGAGCCCCAGCATTTT
CDR3 protein: CASSLREGMEPQHF

D gene: TRBD2
V gene: TRBV6-2/TRBV6-3
J gene: TRBJ2-7
clone size: .
CDR3 DNA: TGTGCCAGCAGTTACGAGTTGGGCGGGGGGACGTACGAGCAGTACTTC
CDR3 protein: CASSYELGGGTYEQYF